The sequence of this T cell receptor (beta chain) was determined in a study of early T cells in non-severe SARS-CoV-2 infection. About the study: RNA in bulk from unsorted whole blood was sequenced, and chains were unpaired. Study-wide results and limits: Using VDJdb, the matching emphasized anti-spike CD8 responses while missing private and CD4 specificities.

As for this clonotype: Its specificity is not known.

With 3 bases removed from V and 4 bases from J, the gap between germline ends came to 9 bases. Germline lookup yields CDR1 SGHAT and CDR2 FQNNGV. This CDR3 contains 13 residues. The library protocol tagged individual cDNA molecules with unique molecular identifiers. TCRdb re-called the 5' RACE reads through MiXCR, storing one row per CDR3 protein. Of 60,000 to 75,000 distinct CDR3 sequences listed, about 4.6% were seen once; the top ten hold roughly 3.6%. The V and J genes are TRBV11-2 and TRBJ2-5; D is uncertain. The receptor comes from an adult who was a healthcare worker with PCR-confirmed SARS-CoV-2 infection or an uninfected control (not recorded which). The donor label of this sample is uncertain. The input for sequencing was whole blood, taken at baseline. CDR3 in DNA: TGTGCCAGCAGCTTTGGTCGAAGAGAGACCCAGTACTTC. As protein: CASSFGRRETQYF.